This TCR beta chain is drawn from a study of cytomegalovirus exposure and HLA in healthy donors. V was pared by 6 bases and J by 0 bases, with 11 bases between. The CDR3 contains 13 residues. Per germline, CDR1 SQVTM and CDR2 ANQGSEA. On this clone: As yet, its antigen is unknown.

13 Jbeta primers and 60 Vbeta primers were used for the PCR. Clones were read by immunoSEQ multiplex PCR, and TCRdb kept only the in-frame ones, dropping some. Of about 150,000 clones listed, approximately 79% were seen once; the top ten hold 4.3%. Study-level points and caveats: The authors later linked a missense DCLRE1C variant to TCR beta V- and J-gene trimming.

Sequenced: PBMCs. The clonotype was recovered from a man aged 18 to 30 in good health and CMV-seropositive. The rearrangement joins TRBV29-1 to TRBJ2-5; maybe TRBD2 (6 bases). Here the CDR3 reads CSVTRDYQETQYF. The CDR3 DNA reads TGCAGCGTGACCCGGGACTACCAAGAGACCCAGTACTTC. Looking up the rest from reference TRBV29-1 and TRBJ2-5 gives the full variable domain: SAVISQKPSRDICQRGTSLTIQCQVDSQVTMMFWYRQQPGQSLTLIATANQGSEATYESGFVIDKFPISRPNLTFSTLTVSNMSPEDSSIYLCSVTRDYQETQYFGPGTRLLVL.